This T cell receptor beta chain was sequenced in a study of Graves' ophthalmopathy and Graves' hyperthyroidism. Study-wide findings and caveats: Ophthalmopathy could be told apart from stable hyperthyroidism by a 13-signature model (approximately 91% sensitivity, 70% to 84% specificity). Sensitivity reached 55% to 71% and specificity around 76% when the model predicted ophthalmopathy progression.

Turning to this clonotype: Its antigen is as yet unknown.

Amplification of TCR beta CDR3 regions used RNA transcripts. HTBI-primed first-round RT-PCR preceded second-round multiplex PCR. Each CDR3 protein gets one entry after TCRdb re-called the multiplex PCR reads with MiXCR. The sample lists approximately 500,000 distinct CDR3 sequences, 13% to 15% seen once, with 9.8% in the top ten. 7.5 to 10 ml of fresh blood yielded the PBMCs by density gradient. This receptor was identified in a woman in her 30s with Graves' ophthalmopathy. Sequenced: blood.

The CDR3 protein is CASSQEEGAAGNTIYF. CDR3 bases: TGCGCCAGCAGCCAAGAAGAGGGGGCGGCTGGAAACACCATATATTTT. J is TRBJ1-3 and V is TRBV4-1, with TRBD1 matching over 7 bases. CDR1 and CDR2 (germline): MGHRA, YSYEKL. The CDR3 consists of 16 residues. V gave up 0 bases and J gave up 2 bases; unmatched junction bases: 4.